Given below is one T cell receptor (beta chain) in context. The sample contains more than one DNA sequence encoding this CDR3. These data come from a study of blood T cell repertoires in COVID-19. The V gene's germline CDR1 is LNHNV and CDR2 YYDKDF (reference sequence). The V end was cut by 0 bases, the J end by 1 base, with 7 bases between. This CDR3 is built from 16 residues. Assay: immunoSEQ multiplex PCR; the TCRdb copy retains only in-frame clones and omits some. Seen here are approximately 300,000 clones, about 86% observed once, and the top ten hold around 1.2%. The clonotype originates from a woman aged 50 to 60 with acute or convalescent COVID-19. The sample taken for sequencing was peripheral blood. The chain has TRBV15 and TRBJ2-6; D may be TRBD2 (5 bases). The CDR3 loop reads CATSRDRGSGANVLTF. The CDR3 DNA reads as TGTGCCACCAGCAGAGATCGAGGGTCTGGGGCCAACGTCCTGACTTTC.